What follows are 9 T cell receptor beta chains derived from one specimen sequenced in a study of regulatory T cells in long-lasting Graves disease. Arm-PCR of CDR3 regions with iRepertoire HTBI primers generated TCR beta libraries. TCRdb reprocessed the multiplex PCR reads with MiXCR, giving one entry per CDR3 protein. The sample has nearly 350,000 distinct CDR3 sequences, 15% to 20% seen once. The time point: persistent/refractory GD, antithyroid drugs over 5 years with positive TRAb. The TCR library was made from RNA extracted from PBMCs. The source material was peripheral blood mononuclear cells (PBMCs), sampled when the disease was refractory, from a patient treated with antithyroid drugs. These receptor sequences come from a female donor with Graves disease.

This clonotype was counted a few times. J is TRBJ2-3 and V is TRBV2; maybe TRBD2 (6 bases). Germline lookup yields CDR1 SNHLY and CDR2 FYNNEI. The length of the CDR3 is 15 residues. V was clipped by 7 bases and J by 0 bases, with 14 bases between them. The CDR3 region has the DNA TGTGCCAGCAAGCCTCGGAGGGGCAGCACAGATACGCAGTATTTT. Its protein product is CASKPRRGSTDTQYF.

This clonotype showed up just a few times. The chain has TRBV10-2 and TRBJ1-6; tentatively, D is TRBD1 (6 bases). V dropped 4 bases and J dropped 2 bases, with 12 bases sitting between them. CDR3 length: 16 residues. Germline V gene data show CDR1 as WSHSY and CDR2 as SAAADI. Here the CDR3 reads CASSAGGPTYNSPLHF. DNA of the CDR3: TGCGCCAGCAGTGCTGGGGGGCCTACCTATAATTCACCCCTCCACTTT.

This clonotype appeared a few times. The chain has TRBV19 and TRBJ2-4; 9 bases map to TRBD1. CDR1 is LNHDA and CDR2 is SQIVND in the germline V gene (reference sequence). Losses at the gene ends were 6 bases for V and 1 base for J; bases not matched to a gene: 13. This CDR3 region has 18 residues. The CDR3 region has the DNA TGTGCCAGTAGGGACCGGGACAGGGCAGATCCGGCCAAAAACATTCAGTACTTC. It translates to CASRDRDRADPAKNIQYF.

This clonotype occurred many times. The chain carries TRBV28 and TRBJ1-1; D unclear. The ends were cut back, 2 bases at V and 4 bases at J, with 23 bases in the middle. Looked up from germline, CDR1 is MDHEN and CDR2 is SYDVKM. The CDR3 sequence is 18 residues long. CDR3 DNA sequence: TGTGCCAGCAGTTTAGGCCTTGAGGCCCCTGACTGGGGCACTGAAGCTTTCTTT. It codes for CASSLGLEAPDWGTEAFF.

Ten or more counts support this clonotype. The chain couples TRBV20-1 to TRBJ1-2; no firm D call. This CDR3 is built from 15 residues. V lost 6 bases to trimming and J lost 0 bases, with 17 bases between them. CDR1 is DFQATT and CDR2 is SNEGSKA in the germline V gene (reference sequence). The CDR3 spells CSAYETEVTNYGYTF. CDR3 DNA sequence: TGCAGTGCATATGAGACGGAAGTTACTAACTATGGCTACACCTTC.

This clonotype has more than one count but fewer than ten. The CDR3 DNA sequence: TGTGCCAGCAGACTCCGAGACCTGAACACTGAAGCTTTCTTT. Its protein is CASRLRDLNTEAFF. V and J are TRBV6-4 and TRBJ1-1, with D hard to call. CDR1 MRHNA and CDR2 SNTAGT come from the germline V gene. With 6 bases removed from V and 0 bases from J, the gap between germline ends came to 11 bases. This CDR3 has 14 residues.

Comments on this clonotype: A clone one base away is much larger, so this may be a read error. The chain combines TRBV6-1 with TRBJ2-5; TRBD1 matches 9 bases. The CDR3 has 15 residues. Looked up from germline, CDR1 is MNHNS and CDR2 is SASEGT. Losses at the gene ends were 7 bases for V and 5 bases for J; bases not matched to a gene: 11. The CDR3 protein is CASKPGTGRRETQYF. The CDR3 DNA reads TGTGCCAGCAAACCAGGGACAGGGCGCCGGGAGACCCAGTACTTC.

This clonotype showed up many times. V and J are TRBV6-1 and TRBJ2-5, with D possibly TRBD2 on 5 matching bases. Trimming stripped 5 bases from V and 5 bases from J, with 18 bases between. Per germline, CDR1 MNHNS and CDR2 SASEGT. The CDR3 has 15 residues. The CDR3 DNA sequence: TGTGCCAGCAGTACCTTAGCACGGGGATGGGAGACCCAGTACTTC. Its translation: CASSTLARGWETQYF.

This clonotype was seen ten or more times. V and J are TRBV20-1 and TRBJ1-5; D call uncertain. This CDR3 region has 13 residues. Trimming cost V 0 bases and J 2 bases, with 5 bases left between them. CDR1 is DFQATT and CDR2 is SNEGSKA in the germline V gene (reference sequence). CDR3 nucleotide sequence: TGCAGTGCTAGAGACCAAGGCAATCAGCCCCAGCATTTT. Its translation is CSARDQGNQPQHF.